These 24 T cell receptor beta chains were sequenced from one sample in a study of T-cell memory formation after mild COVID-19. TCRdb processed the 5' RACE reads anew with MiXCR; each CDR3 protein has one entry. The table includes approximately 560,000 distinct CDR3 sequences, 17% detected once. Sequences were obtained from PBMCs or a T cell subset sorted from them (not recorded which). The receptors come from an adult woman who had mild COVID-19 (a few samples of this study predate the infection). Cell type and time point are not known.

Many counts were recorded for this clonotype. The J gene is TRBJ1-1, the V gene TRBV11-2; D gene uncertain. CDR1 is SGHAT and CDR2 is FQNNGV in the germline V gene. The V end was cut by 0 bases, the J end by 2 bases, with 7 bases between. There are 14 residues in the CDR3. CDR3 protein: CASSLDPGNTEAFF. CDR3 coding DNA: TGTGCCAGCAGCTTAGACCCGGGTAACACTGAAGCTTTCTTT.

This clonotype was found a few times. V and J are TRBV4-1 and TRBJ1-4; D is ambiguous. Deletions cut 4 bases from V and 7 bases from J, with 10 bases between. Germline loops: CDR1 MGHRA, CDR2 YSYEKL. CDR3 size: 13 residues. CDR3 bases: TGCGCCAGCAGCCTTCGTGTTGTTGAAAAACTGTTTTTT. This gives the protein CASSLRVVEKLFF.

In its sample, this clonotype was seen a few times. This sequence joins TRBV20-1 and TRBJ1-1; D is unresolved. The germline V and J ends were trimmed by 5 bases and 1 base, with 11 bases remaining between them. The germline gives CDR1 DFQATT, CDR2 SNEGSKA (reference sequence). CDR3 length: 13 amino acids. The CDR3 protein is CSAPGLANTEAFF. CDR3 DNA sequence: TGCAGTGCTCCCGGACTAGCGAACACTGAAGCTTTCTTT.

This chain uses TRBV4-3 with TRBJ2-2; TRBD2 agrees at 9 bases. V gave up 4 bases and J gave up 1 base; unmatched junction bases: 7. Germline CDR1 reads LGHNA; CDR2 reads YSLEER. The CDR3 sequence is 17 residues long. The CDR3 coding sequence is TGCGCCAGCAGCCGGTCTCTAGCGGGACAGAACACCGGGGAGCTGTTTTTT. It specifies CASSRSLAGQNTGELFF.

The rearrangement joins TRBV4-1 to TRBJ2-5; 12 nucleotides line up with TRBD2. This CDR3 comprises 15 residues. The germline gives CDR1 MGHRA, CDR2 YSYEKL. J gave up 5 bases and V 5 bases, and 6 bases lay outside the gene matches. CDR3 coding DNA: TGCGCCAGCAGCGGGACTAGCGGGCCTCGGGAGACCCAGTACTTC. This encodes CASSGTSGPRETQYF.

At least ten counts were recorded for this clonotype. V usage is TRBV24-1 and J usage is TRBJ2-2; TRBD2 matches at 9 bases. Trimming at V came to 4 bases and at J to 7 bases, leaving 9 bases not matched to a gene. CDR1 and CDR2 from the germline V gene are KGHDR and SFDVKD. This CDR3 region has 16 residues. The DNA of the CDR3 is TGTGCCACCAGTGAGTCCGGGACTAGCTTCTTCGGGGAGCTGTTTTTT. This encodes CATSESGTSFFGELFF.

CDR3: CSVEAPGTGIHNEQFF. The CDR3 DNA is TGCAGCGTTGAAGCCCCCGGGACAGGGATTCACAATGAGCAGTTCTTC. The chain couples TRBV29-1 to TRBJ2-1, with TRBD1 matching over 9 bases. After removal of 1 base from V and 5 bases from J, the junction contained 9 bases not matched to a gene. The CDR3 is 16 amino acids. Germline CDR1 is SQVTM and CDR2 is ANQGSEA.

This clonotype was detected only a few times. Here the CDR3 reads CASSPTGTGDTEAFF. CDR3 DNA sequence: TGTGCCAGCAGCCCGACCGGGACAGGGGACACTGAAGCTTTCTTT. The V gene is TRBV7-9, the J gene TRBJ1-1, with TRBD1 matching 10 bases. The CDR3 has 15 amino acids. Trimming took 5 bases from V and 3 from J; bases not matched to a gene: 6. CDR1 and CDR2 (germline): SEHNR, FQNEAQ (reference sequence).

The chain couples TRBV21-1 to TRBJ1-1. TRBV21-1 is given as a pseudogene. The CDR3 consists of 19 residues. This CDR3 is CASSKAGRRDFGVNTEAFF. CDR3 coding DNA: TGTGCCAGCAGCAAAGCGGGAAGAAGAGATTTTGGTGTGAACACTGAAGCTTTCTTT.

This clonotype was seen a handful of times. CDR3 in DNA: TGCGCCAGCAGCTTGGGGCGGGAGAATCGGGAGACCCAGTACTTC. It translates to CASSLGRENRETQYF. The chain couples TRBV5-1 to TRBJ2-5; 7 bases line up with TRBD2. The V gene end was trimmed by 0 bases and the J gene end by 5 bases; junction bases not matched to a gene: 7. Germline V lookup: CDR1 SGHRS, CDR2 YFSETQ. The CDR3 contains 15 residues.

V and J are TRBV5-1 and TRBJ1-2, with 8 bases matching TRBD1. Trimming took 4 bases from V and 7 from J; bases not matched to a gene: 15. The CDR3 has 16 amino acids. From germline, CDR1 is SGHRS and CDR2 YFSETQ. In nucleotides, the CDR3 is TGCGCCAGCAGCCGCGGGGCGACAGGGGAGGGGTCTGGCTACACCTTC. Translated, it gives CASSRGATGEGSGYTF.

The chain uses TRBV18 and TRBJ2-7; D not resolved. CDR1 and CDR2 from the germline V gene are KGHSH and LQKENI. The V end was cut by 6 bases, the J end by 1 base, with 10 bases between. The CDR3 length is 13 residues. In nucleotides, the CDR3 is TGTGCCAGCTCGACCATTAGTTCCTACGAGCAGTACTTC. This translates into CASSTISSYEQYF.

The chain joins TRBV29-1 to TRBJ1-1; D perhaps matches TRBD1 (5 bases). The CDR3 consists of 13 residues. V was shortened by 3 bases and J by 8 bases, with 16 bases between the two germline ends. Germline lookup yields CDR1 SQVTM and CDR2 ANQGSEA. The CDR3 coding sequence is TGCAGCGTTGAGGCAGGGACGTTTGGGGAAGCTTTCTTT. Protein: CSVEAGTFGEAFF.

The V and J genes are TRBV20-1 and TRBJ2-1, with D possibly matching TRBD2 (6 bases). The V end lost 6 bases, the J end lost 0 bases, and 12 bases lay between the germline ends. This CDR3 spans 14 amino acids. Germline V lookup: CDR1 DFQATT, CDR2 SNEGSKA (reference sequence). For the CDR3, the DNA is TGCAGTGCAGATAGCGGAAGCTCCTACAATGAGCAGTTCTTC. As protein: CSADSGSSYNEQFF.

The chain employs TRBV5-1 and TRBJ2-3; weak D call: TRBD1 (7 bases). Trimming took off 4 bases at V and 0 bases at J, with 12 bases between the two ends. CDR1 is SGHRS, CDR2 YFSETQ, per germline. This CDR3 has 15 residues. Here the CDR3 reads CASSRAGQSTDTQYF. In DNA form, the CDR3 reads TGCGCCAGCAGCCGGGCGGGACAGAGCACAGATACGCAGTATTTT. Variable domain in full (rest from reference TRBV5-1 and TRBJ2-3): KAGVTQTPRYLIKTRGQQVTLSCSPISGHRSVSWYQQTPGQGLQFLFEYFSETQRNKGNFPGRFSGRQFSNSRSEMNVSTLELGDSALYLCASSRAGQSTDTQYFGPGTRLTVL.

The genes are TRBV5-6 and TRBJ2-7, with no clear D. The CDR3 is made up of 13 amino acids. V was cut by 2 bases and J by 2 bases, with 8 bases left in between. Germline-derived CDR1 and CDR2 are SGHDT and YYEEEE. As DNA, the CDR3 is TGTGCCAGCAGCTTAAACCCCCCCTACGAGCAGTACTTC. Protein product: CASSLNPPYEQYF.

This clonotype showed up just a few times. This rearrangement joins TRBV2 to TRBJ2-5, with 10 bases matching TRBD1. Looked up from germline, CDR1 is SNHLY and CDR2 is FYNNEI. This CDR3 spans 15 amino acids. With 7 bases clipped from V and 6 bases from J, the junction kept 11 bases outside the gene matches. The CDR3 DNA reads TGTGCCAGCAAGCAGACAGGGGGCGACCCAAAGACCCAGTACTTC. Its translation is CASKQTGGDPKTQYF.

This clonotype has more than one count but fewer than ten. A read error may account for a junction end that differs from germline. V usage is TRBV18 and J usage is TRBJ2-7; TRBD1 agrees at 8 bases. Germline CDR1 is KGHSH and CDR2 is LQKENI. CDR3 length: 17 residues. The CDR3 sequence is CASSSMPGQVSSYEKYF. In DNA, the CDR3 is TGTGCCAGCTCATCGATGCCGGGACAGGTGAGCTCCTACGAGAAGTACTTC.

This clonotype was detected only a few times. The chain joins TRBV4-1 to TRBJ2-7; unclear D gene. The CDR3 is 15 amino acids. V was trimmed by 6 bases and J by 7 bases, leaving 22 bases between them. Per germline, CDR1 MGHRA and CDR2 YSYEKL. The CDR3 protein is CASRLRLQYFGEQYF. DNA for the CDR3: TGCGCCAGCAGACTCAGGCTCCAGTACTTTGGGGAGCAGTACTTC.

This clonotype was seen a handful of times. The chain links TRBV18 to TRBJ2-7, with TRBD1 matching over 9 bases. Germline lookup yields CDR1 KGHSH and CDR2 LQKENI. The junction had 8 bases not matched to a gene; V was cut back by 3 bases and J by 5 bases. The CDR3 covers 15 residues. In DNA form, the CDR3 reads TGTGCCAGCTCACCCTCCCGGGACAGGGCTCACGAGCAGTACTTC. Translation: CASSPSRDRAHEQYF.

The chain joins TRBV6-5 to TRBJ2-1; D is perhaps TRBD2 (6 bases). The germline V and J ends were trimmed by 6 bases and 6 bases, with 12 bases remaining between them. Germline V gene data show CDR1 as MNHEY and CDR2 as SVGAGI. The CDR3 is 13 residues long. The CDR3 nucleotides are TGTGCCAGCAGAAGGACTACCCTCAATGAGCAGTTCTTC. This encodes CASRRTTLNEQFF.

The chain couples TRBV12-3 or TRBV12-4 to TRBJ2-1; the D is unclear. V was trimmed by 6 bases and J by 3 bases, leaving 15 bases between them. This CDR3 has 15 residues. The CDR3 loop reads CASRGMGNLYNEQFF. The CDR3 region has the DNA TGTGCCAGCAGGGGGATGGGTAACCTCTACAATGAGCAGTTCTTC.

This clonotype showed up many times. The V gene is TRBV5-1, the J gene TRBJ1-6; the D is unclear. Germline-derived CDR1 and CDR2 are SGHRS and YFSETQ. The CDR3 runs 17 residues. With 0 bases removed from V and 6 bases from J, the gap between germline ends came to 16 bases. CDR3 sequence (DNA): TGCGCCAGCAGCTTGGAGGCTCTCTCAGCCTTTAATTCACCCCTCCACTTT. Residues: CASSLEALSAFNSPLHF.

The chain recombines TRBV7-2 with TRBJ2-5; D may correspond to TRBD1 or TRBD2 (6 bases each). The CDR3 length is 13 residues. Trimming removed 4 bases from V and 5 bases from J, with 11 bases in between. Germline CDR1 is SGHTA and CDR2 is FQGNSA. The CDR3 here is CASSSKGGETQYF. In DNA, the CDR3 is TGTGCCAGCAGCTCAAAAGGGGGGGAGACCCAGTACTTC.